This T cell receptor beta chain came from a study of cytomegalovirus exposure and HLA in healthy donors. Study-level findings and limits: Most TCR sequences were rare, but some public TCRs occurred in many donors. Reports showed the classifier diagnosing cytomegalovirus status with high specificity and sensitivity. In an earlier analysis, most TCR beta V segments were productive about 87% or about 30% of the time.

Every donor was a healthy person donating bone marrow. Remarks on this clone: What it binds is unknown.

The PCR had 60 Vbeta and 13 Jbeta primers. Only in-frame clones appear in the TCRdb table, and some are missing; sequencing was by immunoSEQ multiplex PCR. The sample contains under 150,000 clones, 70% to 85% of which appear only once. J gave up 5 bases and V 5 bases, and 8 bases lay outside the gene matches. This CDR3 comprises 15 residues. Germline V gene sequence: CDR1 WNHNN, CDR2 SYGVQD (reference sequence). V is TRBV10-1 and J is TRBJ1-4; 7 bases match TRBD1. The receptor's source is a male donor in good health and CMV-seronegative. Specimen: PBMCs. The CDR3 DNA is TGCGCCAGCAGTAAGGGGACAGCCCAAAATGAAAAACTGTTTTTT. Its protein product is CASSKGTAQNEKLFF.